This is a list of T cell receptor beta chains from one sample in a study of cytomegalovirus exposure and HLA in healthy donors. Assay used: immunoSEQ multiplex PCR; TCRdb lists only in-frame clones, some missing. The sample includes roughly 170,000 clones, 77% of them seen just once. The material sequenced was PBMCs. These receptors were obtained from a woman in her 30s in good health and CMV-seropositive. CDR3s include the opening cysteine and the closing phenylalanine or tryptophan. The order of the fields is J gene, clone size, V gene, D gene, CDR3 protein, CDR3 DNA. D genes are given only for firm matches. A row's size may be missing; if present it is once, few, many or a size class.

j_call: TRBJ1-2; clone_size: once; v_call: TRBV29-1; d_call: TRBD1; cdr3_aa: CSVRPPIGQAFYGYTF; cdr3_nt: TGCAGCGTCCGGCCACCCATCGGACAGGCTTTCTATGGCTACACCTTC
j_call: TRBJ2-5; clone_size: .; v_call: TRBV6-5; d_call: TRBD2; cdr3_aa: CASSYSSSGRGETQYF; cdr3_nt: TGTGCCAGCAGTTACTCGAGTAGCGGGAGAGGTGAGACCCAGTACTTC
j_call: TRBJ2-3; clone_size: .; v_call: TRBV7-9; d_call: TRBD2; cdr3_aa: CASSSWPGTTHTDTQYF; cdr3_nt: TGTGCCAGCAGCTCGTGGCCCGGGACTACCCACACAGATACGCAGTATTTT
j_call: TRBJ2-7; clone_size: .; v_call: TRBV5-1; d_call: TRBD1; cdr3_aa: CASSPQGDLFLYEQYF; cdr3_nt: TGCGCCAGCAGCCCACAGGGGGACCTATTCCTCTACGAGCAGTACTTC
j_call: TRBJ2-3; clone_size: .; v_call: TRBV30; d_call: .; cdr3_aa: CALRRTESTDTQYF; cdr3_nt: TGTGCCTTGCGGAGGACCGAGAGCACAGATACGCAGTATTTT
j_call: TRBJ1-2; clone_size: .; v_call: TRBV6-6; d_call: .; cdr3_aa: CASSYSMSGSPYGYTF; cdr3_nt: TGTGCCAGCAGTTACTCGATGTCCGGGAGTCCTTATGGCTACACCTTC
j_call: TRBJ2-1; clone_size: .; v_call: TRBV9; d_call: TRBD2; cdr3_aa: CASSVSGFSYNEQFF; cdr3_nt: TGTGCCAGCAGCGTTAGCGGGTTCTCCTACAATGAGCAGTTCTTC
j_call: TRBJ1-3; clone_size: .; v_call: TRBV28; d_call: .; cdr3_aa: CASSSPEGGNTIYF; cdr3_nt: TGTGCCAGCAGTTCGCCGGAGGGTGGAAACACCATATATTTT
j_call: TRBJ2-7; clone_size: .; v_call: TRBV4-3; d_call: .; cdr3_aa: CASSQDVARSYEQYF; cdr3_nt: TGCGCCAGCAGCCAAGATGTGGCCCGTTCCTACGAGCAGTACTTC
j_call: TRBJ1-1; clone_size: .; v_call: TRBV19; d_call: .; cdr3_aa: CASSSPGDTEAFF; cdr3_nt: TGTGCCAGTAGTTCTCCAGGGGACACTGAAGCTTTCTTT
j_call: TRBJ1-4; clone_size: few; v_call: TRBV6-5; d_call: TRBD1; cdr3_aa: CASHRRGQGNEKLFF; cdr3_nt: TGTGCCAGCCACCGGAGGGGACAGGGGAATGAAAAACTGTTTTTT
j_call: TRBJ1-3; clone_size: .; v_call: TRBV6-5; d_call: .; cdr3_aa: CASSYDPGSGNTIYF; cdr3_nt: TGTGCCAGCAGTTACGACCCGGGCTCTGGAAACACCATATATTTT
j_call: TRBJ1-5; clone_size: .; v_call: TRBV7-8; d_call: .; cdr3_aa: CASSLTVLYQPQHF; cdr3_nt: TGTGCCAGCAGCTTGACAGTCCTCTATCAGCCCCAGCATTTT
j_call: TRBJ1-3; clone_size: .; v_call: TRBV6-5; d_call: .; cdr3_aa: CASRDSYSGNTIYF; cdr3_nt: TGTGCCAGCAGGGACAGTTACTCTGGAAACACCATATATTTT
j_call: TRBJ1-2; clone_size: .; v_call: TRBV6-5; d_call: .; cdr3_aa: CASTEAGGRIYGYTF; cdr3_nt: TGTGCCAGCACAGAGGCAGGAGGTAGAATCTATGGCTACACCTTC
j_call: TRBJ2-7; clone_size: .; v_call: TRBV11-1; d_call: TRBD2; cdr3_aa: CASSFGLAGGLGYEQYF; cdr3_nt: TGTGCCAGCAGCTTCGGACTAGCGGGAGGACTCGGCTACGAGCAGTACTTC
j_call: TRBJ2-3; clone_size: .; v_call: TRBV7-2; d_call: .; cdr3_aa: CASALSAWDTQYF; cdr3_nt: TGTGCCAGCGCCCTGAGTGCCTGGGATACGCAGTATTTT
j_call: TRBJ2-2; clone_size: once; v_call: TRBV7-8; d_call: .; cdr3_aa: CASSLAVAGPTGELFF; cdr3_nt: TGTGCCAGCAGCTTAGCAGTCGCGGGGCCAACCGGGGAGCTGTTTTTT
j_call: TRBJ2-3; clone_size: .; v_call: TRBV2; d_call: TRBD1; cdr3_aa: CASSQGTGEDTQYF; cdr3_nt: TGTGCCAGCAGCCAAGGGACAGGAGAAGATACGCAGTATTTT
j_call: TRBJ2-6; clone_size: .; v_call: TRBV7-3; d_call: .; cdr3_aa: CASSGDRMAGANVLTF; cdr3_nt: TGTGCCAGCAGCGGAGATCGAATGGCTGGGGCCAACGTCCTGACTTTC
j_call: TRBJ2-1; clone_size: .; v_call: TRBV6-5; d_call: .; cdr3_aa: CASGRGTYNEQFF; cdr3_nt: TGTGCCAGCGGTAGGGGAACCTACAATGAGCAGTTCTTC
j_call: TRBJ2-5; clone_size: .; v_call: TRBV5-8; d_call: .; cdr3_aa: CASSLRQYQETQYF; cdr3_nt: TGTGCCAGCAGCTTGAGACAGTACCAAGAGACCCAGTACTTC
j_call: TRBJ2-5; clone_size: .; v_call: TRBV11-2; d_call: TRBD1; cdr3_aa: CASSMDRGVLETQYF; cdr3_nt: TGTGCCAGCAGCATGGACAGGGGAGTGCTAGAGACCCAGTACTTC
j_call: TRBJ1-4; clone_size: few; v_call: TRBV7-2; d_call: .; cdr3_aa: CASSLGQAIHEKLFF; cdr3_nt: TGTGCCAGCAGCTTAGGGCAGGCGATCCATGAAAAACTGTTTTTT
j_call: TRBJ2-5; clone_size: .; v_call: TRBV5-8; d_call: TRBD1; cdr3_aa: CASSPVDREETQYF; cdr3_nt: TGTGCCAGCAGCCCAGTTGACAGGGAAGAGACCCAGTACTTC
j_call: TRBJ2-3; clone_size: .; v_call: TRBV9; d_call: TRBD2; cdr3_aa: CASSARTSGRASDTQYF; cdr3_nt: TGTGCCAGCAGCGCCCGGACTAGCGGGAGGGCGTCAGATACGCAGTATTTT
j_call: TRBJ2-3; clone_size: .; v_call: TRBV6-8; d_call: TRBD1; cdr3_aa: CARRTGGPSGSSTDTQYF; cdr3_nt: TGTGCCAGAAGGACAGGGGGTCCCAGCGGATCGAGCACAGATACGCAGTATTTT
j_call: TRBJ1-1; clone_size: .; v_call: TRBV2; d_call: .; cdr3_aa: CASSARQASEAFF; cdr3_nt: TGTGCCAGCAGTGCCAGACAGGCATCTGAAGCTTTCTTT
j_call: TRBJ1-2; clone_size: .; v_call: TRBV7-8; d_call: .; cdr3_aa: CASSSVAGAAGYTF; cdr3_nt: TGTGCCAGCAGTTCCGTTGCAGGGGCGGCTGGCTACACCTTC
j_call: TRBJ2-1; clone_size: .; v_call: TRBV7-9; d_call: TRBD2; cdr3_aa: CASSLGTSGSFAEQFF; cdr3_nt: TGTGCCAGCAGCCTAGGGACTAGCGGGAGTTTCGCTGAGCAGTTCTTC
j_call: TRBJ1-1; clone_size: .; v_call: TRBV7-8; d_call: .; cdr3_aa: CASSLTGMGTEAFF; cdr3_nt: TGTGCCAGCAGCTTAACAGGGATGGGCACTGAAGCTTTCTTT
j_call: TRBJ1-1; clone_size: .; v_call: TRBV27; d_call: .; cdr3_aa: CASSLSLSMNTEAFF; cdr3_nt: TGTGCCAGCAGTTTATCTCTCAGTATGAACACTGAAGCTTTCTTT
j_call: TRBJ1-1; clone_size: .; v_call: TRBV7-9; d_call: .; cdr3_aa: CATSDGRKQMNTEAFF; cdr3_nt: TGTGCCACCAGCGATGGGCGAAAGCAAATGAACACTGAAGCTTTCTTT
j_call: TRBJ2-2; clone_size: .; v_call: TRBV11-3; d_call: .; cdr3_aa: CASSFIAANTGELFF; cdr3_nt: TGTGCCAGCAGCTTTATAGCGGCTAACACCGGGGAGCTGTTTTTT